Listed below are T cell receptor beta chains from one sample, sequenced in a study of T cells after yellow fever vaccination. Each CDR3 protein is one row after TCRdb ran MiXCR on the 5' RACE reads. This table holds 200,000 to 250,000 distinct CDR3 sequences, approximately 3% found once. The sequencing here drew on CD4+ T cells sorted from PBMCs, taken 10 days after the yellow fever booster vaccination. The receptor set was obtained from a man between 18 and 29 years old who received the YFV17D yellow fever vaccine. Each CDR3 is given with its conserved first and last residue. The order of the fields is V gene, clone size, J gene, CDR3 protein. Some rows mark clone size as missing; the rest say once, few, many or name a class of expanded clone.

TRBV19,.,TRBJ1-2,CASSYRGREGYTF
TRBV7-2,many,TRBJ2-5,CASNKGGGRQETQYF
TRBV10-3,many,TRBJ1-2,CAISEPPGTQPRGYTF
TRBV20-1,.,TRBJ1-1,CSARREGGGTEAFF
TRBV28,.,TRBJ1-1,CASSLGQPLRAFF
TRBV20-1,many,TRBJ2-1,CSASIIDEQFF
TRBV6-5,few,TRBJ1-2,CASSRAEGYGYTF
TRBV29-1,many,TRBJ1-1,CSANRGRTEAFF
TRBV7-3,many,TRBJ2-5,CASSFFIQGVSETQYF
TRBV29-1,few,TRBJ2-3,CSVGVAAGDTQYF
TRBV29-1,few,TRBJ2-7,CSVEDPGYYEQYF
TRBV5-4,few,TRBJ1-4,CASSEGATNEKLFF
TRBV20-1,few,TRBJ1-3,CSAPVGQGVSGNTIYF
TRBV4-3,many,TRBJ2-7,CASSQESGLSDEQYF
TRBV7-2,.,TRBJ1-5,CASSLVAASGNQPQHF
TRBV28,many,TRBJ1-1,CASSVGGGMRTEAFF
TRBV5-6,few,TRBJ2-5,CASSRSGVQETQYF
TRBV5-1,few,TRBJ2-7,CASSLGQRPYEQYF
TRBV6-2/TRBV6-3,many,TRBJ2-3,CASSGDYLDTQYF
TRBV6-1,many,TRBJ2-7,CATLGALSSYEQYF
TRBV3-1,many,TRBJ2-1,CASSLGSGGSYNEQFF
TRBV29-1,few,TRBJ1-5,CSAGGAGNQPQHF
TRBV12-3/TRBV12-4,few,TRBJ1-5,CASSRDREPGSNQPQHF
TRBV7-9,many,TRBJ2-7,CASSRRDAYEQYF
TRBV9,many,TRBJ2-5,CASSISQGLQETQYF
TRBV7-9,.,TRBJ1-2,CASSLAPGQGHGYTF
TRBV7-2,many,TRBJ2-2,CASSSSYGGTGELFF
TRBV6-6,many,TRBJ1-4,CASTPRAGTGNEKLFF
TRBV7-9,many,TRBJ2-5,CASTLAGIQTQYF
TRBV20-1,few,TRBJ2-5,CSLPVPGTGETQYF
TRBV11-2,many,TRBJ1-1,CASSLGPSELRSEAFF
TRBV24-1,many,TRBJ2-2,CATSDLRRGIGELFF
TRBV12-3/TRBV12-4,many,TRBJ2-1,CASSPTGVNEQFF
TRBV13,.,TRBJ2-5,CASSSRVGSQETQYF
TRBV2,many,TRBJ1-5,CASSEPRGPQPQHF
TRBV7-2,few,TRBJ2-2,CASSVGQRYTGELFF
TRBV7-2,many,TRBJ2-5,CASSPDWHQETQYF
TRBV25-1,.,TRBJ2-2,CASSELDGELFF
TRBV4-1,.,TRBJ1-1,CASSQDLRGTEAFF
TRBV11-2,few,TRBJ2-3,CASSLVGGRADTQYF
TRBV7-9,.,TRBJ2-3,CASSLFWGSTDTQYF
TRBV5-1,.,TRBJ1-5,CASSPTSGNQPQHF
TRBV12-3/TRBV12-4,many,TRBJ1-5,CASRRGQINNQPQHF
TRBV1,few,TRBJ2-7,CTSRTLSFLGQYF
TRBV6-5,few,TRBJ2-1,CASTPGGGLINEQFF
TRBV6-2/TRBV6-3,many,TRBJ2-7,CASGPVGTSYEQYF
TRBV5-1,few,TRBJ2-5,CASSSGGHQETQYF
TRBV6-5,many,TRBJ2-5,CASSQIAGKKTQYF
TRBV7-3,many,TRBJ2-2,CASSIGHTGELFF
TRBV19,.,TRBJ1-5,CASSPQGSRNQPQHF
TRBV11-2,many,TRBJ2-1,CASSPDVYNEQFF
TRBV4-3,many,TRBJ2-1,CASSQPSGGVNEQFF
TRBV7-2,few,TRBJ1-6,CASSFRPSSPLHF